The rows below give T cell receptor beta chains drawn from one sample of a study of T cell repertoires in aging, cancer and after chemotherapy. One entry per CDR3 protein, called by TCRdb with MiXCR from the multiplex PCR reads. This sample has about 2,000 distinct CDR3 sequences, with around 20% found just once. The sequenced sample consisted of blood. The receptors derive from a human donor with a solid tumor. CDR3s include the opening cysteine and the closing phenylalanine or tryptophan. The D gene is left open where the match is weak. Clone size is given for some rows only: seen once, a few or many times, or a class if the clone is expanded.

J gene	V gene	clone size	D gene	CDR3 DNA	CDR3 protein
TRBJ2-7	TRBV9	-	-	TGTGCCAGCAGCGTAGGGGGGACTCCGATCGAGCAGTACTTC	CASSVGGTPIEQYF
TRBJ1-1	TRBV9	once	-	TGTGCCAGCAGCGTAGGTAGCAACACTGAAGCTTTCTTT	CASSVGSNTEAFF
TRBJ2-3	TRBV29-1	few	-	TGCAGCGTTGGAATAGGAGGGGGCGACGCAGATACGCAGTATTTT	CSVGIGGGDADTQYF
TRBJ1-1	TRBV6-6	medium-sized	-	TGTGCCAGCATGGACGGAGCACACGGAGGCACTGAAGCTTTCTTT	CASMDGAHGGTEAFF
TRBJ2-7	TRBV29-1	-	TRBD1	TGCAGCGTCGTCCGGGACAGGGGGCCGTACGAGCAGTACTTC	CSVVRDRGPYEQYF
TRBJ1-2	TRBV29-1	large	-	TGCAGCGTCACCGGACAGTACGGGGACTATGGCTACACCTTC	CSVTGQYGDYGYTF
TRBJ1-6	TRBV7-2	large	TRBD1	TGTGCCAGCAGCTTAACGAACAGGGGATCACCCCTCCACTTT	CASSLTNRGSPLHF
TRBJ2-2	TRBV7-3	-	TRBD2	TGTGCCAGCAGCTTACTTCCGGGGCTAGCGGGCGATACCGGGGAGCTGTTTTTT	CASSLLPGLAGDTGELFF
TRBJ2-7	TRBV6-1	medium-sized	-	TGTGCCAGCAGTACCGGGACAAACTACGAGCAGTACTTC	CASSTGTNYEQYF
TRBJ2-2	TRBV12-3/TRBV12-4	medium-sized	-	TGTGCCAGCAGTTTAAGGTCCGGGGAGCTGTTTTTT	CASSLRSGELFF
TRBJ2-1	TRBV6-4	few	TRBD2	TGTGCCAGCAGTGTTGCGGGAGTAGCGGGGAATGAGCAGTTCTTC	CASSVAGVAGNEQFF
TRBJ1-1	TRBV11-1	medium-sized	-	TGTGCCAGCAGCTTAGGAGTTGGGGCAGAAGCTTTCTTT	CASSLGVGAEAFF
TRBJ1-6	TRBV18	medium-sized	TRBD1	TGTGCCAGCTCACAGGGACAGGGGGCCTCACCCCTCCACTTT	CASSQGQGASPLHF
TRBJ2-7	TRBV4-3	-	TRBD2	TGCGCCAGCAGCCATGTGACTAGCGGCCCCTACGAGCAGTACTTC	CASSHVTSGPYEQYF
TRBJ2-7	TRBV27	-	-	TGTGCCAGCAGTTTATATAGGGGGTCGGGCGAGCAGTACTTC	CASSLYRGSGEQYF
TRBJ2-3	TRBV30	medium-sized	-	TGTGCCTGGAGGGATAGGGGCACAGATACGCAGTATTTT	CAWRDRGTDTQYF
TRBJ2-1	TRBV12-3/TRBV12-4	-	TRBD1	TGTGCCAGCAGTTTGTACTTATTAGGACAGGGGGGGTTCCAGCAGTTCTTC	CASSLYLLGQGGFQQFF
TRBJ2-7	TRBV18	medium-sized	TRBD1	TGTGCCAGCTCACCCGGGACAGGGGAGCAGTACTTC	CASSPGTGEQYF
TRBJ1-1	TRBV5-6	medium-sized	-	TGTGCCAGCAGCCAGGGTGGGGGTCCTGAAGCTTTCTTT	CASSQGGGPEAFF
TRBJ2-6	TRBV6-5	large	-	TGTGCCAGCCAAGTTGCTGGGGCCAACGTCCTGACTTTC	CASQVAGANVLTF
TRBJ2-7	TRBV29-1	-	TRBD2	TGCAGCGACTCCGGGACTAGCGGGAGCCACGAGCAGTACTTC	CSDSGTSGSHEQYF
TRBJ2-1	TRBV5-4	-	-	TGTGCCAGCAGCTTGGATCAGCCGGATGAGCAGTTCTTC	CASSLDQPDEQFF
TRBJ2-1	TRBV20-1	medium-sized	-	TGCAGTGCTAATCCAGGTTACAATGAGCAGTTCTTC	CSANPGYNEQFF
TRBJ2-7	TRBV13	medium-sized	-	TGTGCCACCCAAGAACCCGGGACAATTAGATCCTACGAGCAGTACTTC	CATQEPGTIRSYEQYF
TRBJ2-5	TRBV5-4	-	TRBD1	TGTGCCAGCAGCCGGGACAGGAGAGAAGAGACCCAGTACTTC	CASSRDRREETQYF
TRBJ2-3	TRBV4-2	few	-	TGTGCCAGCAGCCAAGAAGGGACATCCGCAGATACGCAGTATTTT	CASSQEGTSADTQYF
TRBJ2-3	TRBV15	-	TRBD1	TGTGCCACCAGCATGGGATCCTACAGGGGGGATACGCAGTATTTT	CATSMGSYRGDTQYF
TRBJ1-1	TRBV20-1	medium-sized	-	TGCAGTGCTAGTAAGGCAATAAGCACTGAAGCTTTCTTT	CSASKAISTEAFF
TRBJ2-2	TRBV11-2	few	-	TGTGCCAGCAGCTTAGATCGCACAGGGAACACCGGGGAGCTGTTTTTT	CASSLDRTGNTGELFF
TRBJ2-2	TRBV2	few	-	TGTGCCAGCAAAGAAGGCGGGGAGCTGTTTTTT	CASKEGGELFF
TRBJ2-7	TRBV20-1	medium-sized	-	TGCAGTGCTAGTAACCTGAACCAGGGGGGGCCACCTTACGAGCAGTACTTC	CSASNLNQGGPPYEQYF
TRBJ2-1	TRBV5-1	-	-	TGCGCCAGCAGCACCTACCAATTCAATGAGCAGTTCTTC	CASSTYQFNEQFF
TRBJ2-1	TRBV10-2	medium-sized	TRBD2	TGCGCCAGCGATCTAGCGGGAGCCCTTAATGAGCAGTTCTTC	CASDLAGALNEQFF
TRBJ1-4	TRBV4-1	-	TRBD1	TGCGCCAGCAGCCCCCTGACAGGGGAGCATGAAAAACTGTTTTTT	CASSPLTGEHEKLFF
TRBJ2-2	TRBV6-4	large	TRBD2	TGTGCCAGCAGTGCCACTAGCGGGGCGAGCTCCGGGGAGCTGTTTTTT	CASSATSGASSGELFF
TRBJ1-2	TRBV28	-	-	TGTGCCAGCACCGGGGTCTATGGCTACACCTTC	CASTGVYGYTF
TRBJ2-3	TRBV10-2	medium-sized	TRBD1	TGCGCCAGTCTACCGGGACAGCCTAGCACAGATACGCAGTATTTT	CASLPGQPSTDTQYF
TRBJ1-1	TRBV20-1	medium-sized	-	TGCAGTGCTAGATGGGGCGATCGCACTGAAGCTTTCTTT	CSARWGDRTEAFF
TRBJ2-3	TRBV18	-	-	TGTGCCAGCTTTCAGTTGGGCGCCAGCACAGATACGCAGTATTTT	CASFQLGASTDTQYF
TRBJ1-1	TRBV29-1	large	-	TGCAGCGTTGTAGGGGACATCATGAACACTGAAGCTTTCTTT	CSVVGDIMNTEAFF
TRBJ2-7	TRBV28	-	TRBD1	TGTGCCAGCAGGCCGGGACAGAGCTACGAGCAGTACTTC	CASRPGQSYEQYF
TRBJ1-3	TRBV5-1	few	-	TGCGCCAGCAGGCCAACGGGGGTGGCTGGAAACACCATATATTTT	CASRPTGVAGNTIYF
TRBJ2-5	TRBV18	few	-	TGTGCCAGCTCACCGGGGATACAAGAGACCCAGTACTTC	CASSPGIQETQYF
TRBJ2-7	TRBV2	-	TRBD2	TGTGCCAGCTGCCGGGACTACTCCTACGAGCAGTACTTC	CASCRDYSYEQYF
TRBJ1-5	TRBV20-1	few	TRBD1	TGCAGTGCTATCGGGACAGAGAGGGGATTTTCGGAGCCCCAGCATTTT	CSAIGTERGFSEPQHF
TRBJ2-1	TRBV5-4	few	TRBD1	TGTGCCAGCAGCTTGGGACAGGGGGGGTCGAAGGGGCCAAGGGCTCAGTTCTTC	CASSLGQGGSKGPRAQFF
TRBJ2-3	TRBV30	-	-	TGTGCCTGGAGTGTACTAGGAAAACTAGTAAGACCTCTTAGCACAGATACGCAGTATTTT	CAWSVLGKLVRPLSTDTQYF
TRBJ1-3	TRBV11-2	few	-	TGTGCCAGCAGCTTAGTTCCCTCAGGGAGCACTGGAAACACCATATATTTT	CASSLVPSGSTGNTIYF
TRBJ2-7	TRBV5-1	-	-	TGCGCCAGCAGCTTGGTGGGGGGCGCGTACGAGCAGTACTTC	CASSLVGGAYEQYF
TRBJ2-7	TRBV2	-	-	TGTGCCAGCAGTGATCGGGTCCCCTACGAGCAGTACTTC	CASSDRVPYEQYF
TRBJ2-1	TRBV6-4	-	TRBD2	TGTGCCAGCAGTTCCAAACTAGCGGGGGACTACAATGAGCAGTTCTTC	CASSSKLAGDYNEQFF